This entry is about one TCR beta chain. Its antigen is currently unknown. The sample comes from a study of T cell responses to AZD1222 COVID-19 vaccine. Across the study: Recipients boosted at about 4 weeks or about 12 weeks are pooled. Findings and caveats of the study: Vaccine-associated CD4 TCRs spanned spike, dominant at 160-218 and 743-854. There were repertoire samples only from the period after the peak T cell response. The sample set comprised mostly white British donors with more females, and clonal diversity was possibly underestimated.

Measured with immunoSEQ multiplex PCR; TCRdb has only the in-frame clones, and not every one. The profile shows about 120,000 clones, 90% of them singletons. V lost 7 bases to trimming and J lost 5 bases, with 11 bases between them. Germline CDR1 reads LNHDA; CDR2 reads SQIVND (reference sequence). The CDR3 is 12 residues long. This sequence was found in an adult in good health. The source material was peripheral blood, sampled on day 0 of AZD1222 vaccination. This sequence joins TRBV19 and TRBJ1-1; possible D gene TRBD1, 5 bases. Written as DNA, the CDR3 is TGTGCCAGTACCCTGGGGGAAACTGAAGCTTTCTTT. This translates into CASTLGETEAFF.